This note documents a single T cell receptor beta chain sequence. An end of the junction differs from the germline gene, which may be a read error. This CDR3 region has 12 residues. The germline V gene encodes CDR1 SNHLY and CDR2 FYNNEI. These data belong to a study of blood T cells in healthy people across ages. The authors ran a second PCR of roughly 6 to 11 cycles using a sample-barcoded 5' primer and a J-beta primer mix. With 12 random nucleotides, a template-switch adaptor tagged each individual cDNA molecule. Each CDR3 protein is one row after TCRdb ran MiXCR on the 5' RACE reads. This table has 920,000 or so distinct CDR3 sequences, 40% to 45% appearing once.

Sequenced: blood. The rearrangement uses TRBV2 and TRBJ1-2; tentative D call: TRBD1 (6 bases). The sequence came from a woman aged 55-70 years in good health. DNA for the CDR3: TGTGCCAGCAGTATACAGGGCCATGGCCACACCTTC. Its translation is CASSIQGHGHTF.